Below, 16 T cell receptor beta chains from the same sample are listed, as sequenced in a study of OX40 agonist ivuxolimab in advanced cancers. The method was immunoSEQ multiplex PCR; TCRdb's version includes in-frame clones alone and lacks a portion of them. The table has more than 20,000 clones, about 77% seen once. Sample: CD4+ or CD8+ T cells sorted from blood, taken in a trial of the OX40 agonist ivuxolimab. These receptors all stem from an adult with an advanced solid tumor such as melanoma, head and neck, liver or kidney cancer.

V is TRBV7-2 and J is TRBJ1-6; D gene ambiguous. Germline V CDR1 and CDR2: SGHTA, FQGNSA. V gave up 1 base and J gave up 7 bases, with 11 bases separating them. The CDR3 extends over 15 amino acids. CDR3 sequence: CASSLVTRTNSPLHF. The CDR3 DNA follows: TGTGCCAGCAGCTTAGTGACAAGAACCAATTCACCCCTCCACTTT.

This clone occurred once. The gene calls are TRBV7-2 and TRBJ2-1; a weak D match, TRBD2 (7 bases). CDR3 length: 16 residues. Per the germline V gene, CDR1 is SGHTA and CDR2 is FQGNSA. Trimming cost V 1 base and J 2 bases, with 12 bases left between them. This CDR3 reads CASSLGGGGTYNEQFF. CDR3 nucleotide sequence: TGTGCCAGCAGCTTAGGGGGAGGGGGTACCTACAATGAGCAGTTCTTC.

There are a few counts of this clone. The V and J genes are TRBV21-1 and TRBJ1-6; TRBD1 is the table's D call, not checked against the DNA. TRBV21-1 is noted as a pseudogene. This CDR3 is 15 amino acids long. The CDR3 region is CASRAGQGDNSPLHF. The CDR3 nucleotides are TGTGCCAGTAGGGCTGGACAGGGAGATAATTCACCCCTCCACTTT.

V usage is TRBV5-6 and J usage is TRBJ2-5; D call uncertain. CDR1 and CDR2 (germline): SGHDT, YYEEEE. The CDR3 is 11 amino acids. Trimming cost V 3 bases and J 2 bases, with 2 bases left between them. The CDR3 protein is CASSSQETQYF. The CDR3 bases are TGTGCCAGCAGCTCGCAAGAGACCCAGTACTTC.

This sequence joins TRBV10-3 and TRBJ2-7, with 11 bases fitting TRBD1. CDR3 length: 13 residues. V gave up 7 bases and J gave up 3 bases; unmatched junction bases: 2. Per the germline V gene, CDR1 is ENHRY and CDR2 is SYGVKD. CDR3 nucleotides: TGTGCCATCAAAGGGACAGGGGGCTACGAGCAGTACTTC. It encodes CAIKGTGGYEQYF.

On this clone itself: The missing conserved phenylalanine or tryptophan at the end of this CDR3 makes a read error likely. The limits of the CDR3 on the DNA are not certain, so only TCRdb's listed CDR3 is given. The CDR3 sequence: CASSTSQPYDKVGPT. The rearrangement joins TRBV6-9 to TRBJ2-6. Germline V gene sequence: CDR1 MNHGY, CDR2 SVAAGI. Inclusive of both ends, the CDR3 amounts to 15 amino acids.

The chain recombines TRBV6-5 with TRBJ2-3; unclear D gene. V lost 5 bases and J 4 bases, leaving 10 bases between the germline ends. Per germline, CDR1 MNHEY and CDR2 SVGAGI. This CDR3 is built from 13 residues. In DNA, the CDR3 is TGTGCCAGCAGTAGAGGATCCCCAGATACGCAGTATTTT. This gives the protein CASSRGSPDTQYF.

The chain is built from TRBV7-2 and TRBJ2-3, with D tentatively TRBD2 (5 bases). The ends were cut back, 2 bases at V and 3 bases at J, with 9 bases in the middle. The CDR3 is 14 residues long. Germline lookup yields CDR1 SGHTA and CDR2 FQGNSA. CDR3 nucleotide sequence: TGTGCCAGCAGCTTATCCCGGGGTACAGATACGCAGTATTTT. As protein: CASSLSRGTDTQYF.

V is TRBV7-2 and J is TRBJ2-5; TRBD2 aligns across 10 bases. CDR3 length: 18 amino acids. CDR1 is SGHTA, CDR2 FQGNSA, per germline. With 4 bases clipped from V and 3 bases from J, the junction kept 14 bases outside the gene matches. The CDR3 DNA sequence: TGTGCCAGCAGCTCGAAGCGGGGGGGCATTTTATTGGAAGAGACCCAGTACTTC. This codes for CASSSKRGGILLEETQYF.

This chain uses TRBV19 with TRBJ1-2; weak D call: TRBD1 (6 bases). V was cut by 0 bases and J by 8 bases, with 22 bases left in between. The CDR3 spans 17 residues. From germline, CDR1 is LNHDA and CDR2 SQIVND (reference sequence). The CDR3: CASSIDKSTGATRGYTF. The CDR3 DNA is TGTGCCAGTAGTATAGACAAATCCACGGGGGCGACCCGGGGCTACACCTTC. The full variable domain, with the rest looked up from reference TRBV19 and TRBJ1-2, is DGGITQSPKYLFRKEGQNVTLSCEQNLNHDAMYWYRQDPGQGLRLIYYSQIVNDFQKGDIAEGYSVSREKKESFPLTVTSAQKNPTAFYLCASSIDKSTGATRGYTFGSGTRLTVV.

This clone was observed a few times. The V and J genes are TRBV6-5 and TRBJ2-7; D remains ambiguous. CDR1 and CDR2 from the germline V gene are MNHEY and SVGAGI. V lost 0 bases to trimming and J lost 3 bases, with 6 bases between them. The length of the CDR3 is 13 residues. In nucleotides, the CDR3 is TGTGCCAGCAGTTACTCGCGTGGCTACGAGCAGTACTTC. Translated, it gives CASSYSRGYEQYF.

This clone appeared a few times. CDR3 loop: CASNSRQQNTEAFF. DNA for the CDR3: TGTGCCAGCAATTCTCGACAGCAGAACACTGAAGCTTTCTTT. The chain employs TRBV6-5 and TRBJ1-1, with D possibly matching TRBD1 (5 bases). This CDR3 contains 14 residues. Looked up from germline, CDR1 is MNHEY and CDR2 is SVGAGI. V lost 7 bases and J lost 1, with 13 bases in between.

This clone has only a few counts. J is TRBJ1-6 and V is TRBV29-1; D not resolved. Trimming removed 5 bases at V and 3 bases at J, with 8 bases between. The CDR3 runs to 13 residues. Looked up from germline, CDR1 is SQVTM and CDR2 is ANQGSEA. The CDR3 sequence is CSVRPNYNSPLHF. CDR3 in DNA: TGCAGCGTTCGACCCAACTATAATTCACCCCTCCACTTT. The variable domain in full, completed from reference TRBV29-1 and TRBJ1-6, reads SAVISQKPSRDICQRGTSLTIQCQVDSQVTMMFWYRQQPGQSLTLIATANQGSEATYESGFVIDKFPISRPNLTFSTLTVSNMSPEDSSIYLCSVRPNYNSPLHFGNGTRLTVT.

The genes are TRBV19 and TRBJ1-4, with D tentatively TRBD1 (5 bases). The V end lost 3 bases, the J end lost 8 bases, and 16 bases lay between the germline ends. Germline V gives CDR1 LNHDA, CDR2 SQIVND (reference sequence). CDR3 size: 15 residues. This CDR3 reads CASSIATALREKLFF. Written as DNA, the CDR3 is TGTGCCAGTAGTATCGCGACAGCCCTCAGAGAAAAACTGTTTTTT.

This chain connects TRBV19 to TRBJ2-3; possibly TRBD2 for D (7 bases). CDR1 and CDR2 (germline): LNHDA, SQIVND (reference sequence). The CDR3 has 17 amino acids. V was cut by 4 bases and J by 4 bases, with 21 bases left in between. In DNA form, the CDR3 reads TGTGCCAGTAGTAAACACTCCTTGGGCGGGGGCTCAGATACGCAGTATTTT. Amino acids: CASSKHSLGGGSDTQYF.

CDR3 sequence (DNA): TGTGCCAGCAGCTTTAAGCGGGGGAGGGAGACCCAGTACTTC. It codes for CASSFKRGRETQYF. V usage is TRBV7-2 and J usage is TRBJ2-5; 8 bases line up with TRBD2. Trimming cost V 3 bases and J 5 bases; bases outside gene matches: 5. The CDR3 sequence is 14 residues long. CDR1 is SGHTA and CDR2 is FQGNSA in the germline V gene.